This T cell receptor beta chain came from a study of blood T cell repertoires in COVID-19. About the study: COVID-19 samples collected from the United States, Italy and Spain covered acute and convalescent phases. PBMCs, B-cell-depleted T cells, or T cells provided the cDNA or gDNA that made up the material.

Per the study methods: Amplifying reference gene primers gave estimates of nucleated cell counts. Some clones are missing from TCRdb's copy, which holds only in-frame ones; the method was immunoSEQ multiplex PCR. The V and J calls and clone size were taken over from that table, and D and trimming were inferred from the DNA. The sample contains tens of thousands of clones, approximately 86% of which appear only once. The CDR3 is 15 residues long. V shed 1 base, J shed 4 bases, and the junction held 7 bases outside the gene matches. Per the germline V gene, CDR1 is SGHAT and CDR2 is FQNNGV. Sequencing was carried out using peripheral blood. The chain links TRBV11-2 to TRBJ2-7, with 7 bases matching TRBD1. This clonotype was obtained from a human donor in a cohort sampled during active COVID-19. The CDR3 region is CASSLVSQGVYEQYF. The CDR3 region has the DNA TGTGCCAGCAGCTTAGTGAGTCAGGGGGTATACGAGCAGTACTTC.